This T cell receptor (beta chain) was obtained from a study of cytomegalovirus exposure and HLA in healthy donors. A note on this clone: At one end the junction does not follow the germline gene, possibly because of a read error.

It was with 60 Vbeta and 13 Jbeta primers that the PCR ran. TCRdb keeps only in-frame clones here, not all; method: immunoSEQ multiplex PCR. The data show some 130,000 clones, with around three fifths seen just once and roughly 2.5% held by the top ten. CDR1 is MNHNS, CDR2 SASEGT, per germline. This CDR3 contains 15 residues. The sample taken for sequencing was PBMCs. The receptor was derived from a middle-aged woman in good health and CMV-seronegative. J is TRBJ1-1 and V is TRBV6-1; unclear D gene. In nucleotides, the CDR3 is TGTGCCACCACCAGGACTGCTAACATGAATACTGAAGCTTTCTTT. This sequence encodes CATTRTANMNTEAFF.